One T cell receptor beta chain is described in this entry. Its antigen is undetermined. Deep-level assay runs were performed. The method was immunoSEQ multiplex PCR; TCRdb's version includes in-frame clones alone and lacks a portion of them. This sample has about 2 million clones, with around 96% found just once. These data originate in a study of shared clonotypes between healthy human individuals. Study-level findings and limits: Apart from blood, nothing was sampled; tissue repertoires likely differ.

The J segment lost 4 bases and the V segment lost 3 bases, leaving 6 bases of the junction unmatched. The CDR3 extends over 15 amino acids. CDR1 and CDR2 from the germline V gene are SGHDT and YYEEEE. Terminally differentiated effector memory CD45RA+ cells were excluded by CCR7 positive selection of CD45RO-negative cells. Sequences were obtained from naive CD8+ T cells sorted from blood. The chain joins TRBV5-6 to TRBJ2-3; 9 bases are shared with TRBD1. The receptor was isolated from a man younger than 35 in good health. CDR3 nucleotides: TGTGCCAGCAGCTCCTGGGACAGGGATTCAGATACGCAGTATTTT. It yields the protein CASSSWDRDSDTQYF.